This TCR beta chain was recovered during a study of cytomegalovirus exposure and HLA in healthy donors. The germline V gene encodes CDR1 MRHNA and CDR2 SNTAGT. The ends were cut back, 8 bases at V and 7 bases at J, with 27 bases in the middle. This CDR3 spans 16 amino acids. Researchers ran the PCR with 60 Vbeta and 13 Jbeta primers. Measured with immunoSEQ multiplex PCR; TCRdb has only the in-frame clones, and not every one. The table shows more than 130,000 clones, with over 70% occurring only once. The sequencing sample was made of PBMCs. The V and J genes are TRBV6-4 and TRBJ2-7; tentatively, D is TRBD1 (5 bases). The clonotype originates from a man aged 35 to 55 in good health and CMV-seropositive. The CDR3 sequence is CASLPGWTPDFLEQYF. The DNA for the CDR3 is TGTGCCAGCCTTCCTGGGTGGACACCTGATTTTTTAGAGCAGTACTTC.